This is a list of T cell receptor beta chains from one sample in a study of CD8 T cells in Susac syndrome. MiXCR was run by TCRdb on the immunoSEQ multiplex PCR reads, yielding one entry per CDR3 protein. The sample shows approximately 53,000 distinct CDR3 sequences, roughly 93% of them seen only once. Source material: CD8+ T cells from PBMCs. These receptors all stem from a human donor with multiple sclerosis. Each CDR3 is given with its conserved first and last residue. A D gene is named only where the DNA matches it firmly. Expanded clones are given a class, and other clones once, few, many or no size at all.

>TRBJ1-1|NA|TRBV29-1|TRBD1
CSENRGMNTEAFF
TGCAGCGAAAACAGGGGTATGAACACTGAAGCTTTCTTT
>TRBJ1-1|NA|TRBV7-2|NA
CASSLVQGNEAFF
TGTGCCAGCAGCTTAGTTCAGGGCAATGAAGCTTTCTTT
>TRBJ1-5|NA|TRBV7-8|NA
CASSPYNNQPQHF
TGTGCCAGCAGCCCGTATAACAATCAGCCCCAGCATTTT
>TRBJ2-1|NA|TRBV4-3|NA
CASSQGSSAGALNEQFF
TGCGCCAGCAGCCAAGGGTCGTCGGCAGGGGCCCTCAATGAGCAGTTCTTC
>TRBJ1-2|NA|TRBV4-1|TRBD1
CASSHPAEGAHGYTF
TGCGCCAGCAGCCACCCAGCGGAGGGGGCGCACGGCTACACCTTC
>TRBJ2-5|NA|TRBV7-8|NA
CASSLTGEEETQYF
TGTGCCAGCAGCTTAACCGGGGAGGAAGAGACCCAGTACTTC
>TRBJ2-5|NA|TRBV2|TRBD2
CASSKKRGGRETQYF
TGTGCCAGCAGTAAAAAGCGGGGGGGGAGGGAGACCCAGTACTTC
>TRBJ2-1|NA|TRBV14|TRBD1
CASSSLTSTGTAHQGQFF
TGTGCCAGCAGCTCCTTAACATCGACCGGGACAGCCCATCAAGGGCAGTTCTTC
>TRBJ2-5|NA|TRBV27|NA
CASSIGSGETQYF
TGTGCCAGCAGTATAGGGAGCGGGGAGACCCAGTACTTC
>TRBJ2-5|NA|TRBV7-9|TRBD2
CASSLRSGGGQETQYF
TGTGCCAGCAGCTTAAGATCCGGCGGGGGACAAGAGACCCAGTACTTC
>TRBJ2-7|few|TRBV29-1|NA
CSVEEVGREAYEQYF
TGCAGCGTTGAAGAAGTGGGACGGGAAGCCTACGAGCAGTACTTC
>TRBJ2-1|once|TRBV5-4|NA
CASSSGTLEQFF
TGTGCCAGCAGCTCCGGGACTCTTGAGCAGTTCTTC
>TRBJ2-2|NA|TRBV2|NA
CASRVRELFF
TGTGCCAGCAGGGTCCGGGAGCTGTTTTTT
>TRBJ1-1|NA|TRBV29-1|NA
CSVDTGYTEAFF
TGCAGCGTTGACACCGGATACACTGAAGCTTTCTTT
>TRBJ2-7|NA|TRBV27|TRBD1
CASSHRTGLFEQYF
TGTGCCAGCAGTCATAGGACAGGGTTATTCGAGCAGTACTTC
>TRBJ1-2|NA|TRBV7-2|NA
CASSPILARANYGYTF
TGTGCCAGCAGCCCTATCTTGGCGCGGGCTAACTATGGCTACACCTTC
>TRBJ1-2|NA|TRBV27|TRBD1
CASTLSTGNSQGYTF
TGTGCCAGCACCCTCTCGACAGGGAATAGTCAGGGCTACACCTTC
>TRBJ2-5|NA|TRBV4-1|NA
CASSQERGRETQYF
TGCGCCAGCAGCCAAGAGAGGGGCCGGGAGACCCAGTACTTC
>TRBJ1-2|once|TRBV7-9|TRBD1
CASSTTGGIYGYTF
TGTGCCAGCAGCACAACAGGGGGGATCTATGGCTACACCTTC
>TRBJ2-1|NA|TRBV27|NA
CASSLEGGDLYNEQFF
TGTGCCAGCAGTCTAGAGGGGGGGGATCTCTACAATGAGCAGTTCTTC
>TRBJ2-7|NA|TRBV5-1|TRBD1
CASSHTVGTGGYEQYF
TGCGCCAGCAGCCATACAGTAGGGACAGGGGGATACGAGCAGTACTTC
>TRBJ1-6|NA|TRBV7-3|NA
CASGSSYNSPLHF
TGTGCCAGCGGAAGCTCCTATAATTCACCCCTCCACTTT
>TRBJ2-7|NA|TRBV27|TRBD1
CASSADDLTGGKDEQYF
TGTGCCAGCAGTGCGGACGACCTTACAGGGGGAAAGGACGAGCAGTACTTC
>TRBJ1-1|NA|TRBV5-4|NA
CATEGSAEAFF
TGTGCCACCGAAGGGTCGGCTGAAGCTTTCTTT
>TRBJ2-1|NA|TRBV6-2/TRBV6-3|NA
CASSYSDRNEQFF
TGTGCCAGCAGTTACTCGGACCGCAATGAGCAGTTCTTC
>TRBJ1-1|NA|TRBV6-2/TRBV6-3|TRBD1
CASTLTGEATEAFF
TGTGCCAGCACCCTGACAGGGGAAGCTACTGAAGCTTTCTTT
>TRBJ2-1|NA|TRBV7-2|TRBD2
CASSPYRAGNYNEQFF
TGTGCCAGCAGCCCCTATCGAGCGGGGAACTACAATGAGCAGTTCTTC
>TRBJ2-7|NA|TRBV14|TRBD2
CASSQVSGDLSEQYF
TGTGCCAGCAGCCAAGTCAGCGGGGACCTCTCCGAGCAGTACTTC
>TRBJ2-5|NA|TRBV30|NA
CAWNQGNDETQYF
TGTGCCTGGAACCAGGGTAACGATGAGACCCAGTACTTC
>TRBJ1-2|NA|TRBV3-1|NA
CASSPLWGELVYGYTF
TGTGCCAGCAGCCCCCTATGGGGAGAACTTGTCTATGGCTACACCTTC
>TRBJ2-1|NA|TRBV2|TRBD2
CASRGLAASSYNEQFF
TGTGCCAGCAGAGGACTAGCGGCAAGCTCCTACAATGAGCAGTTCTTC
>TRBJ1-1|NA|TRBV4-1|NA
CASSHTGGGNTEAFF
TGCGCCAGCAGTCATACCGGTGGAGGGAACACTGAAGCTTTCTTT
>TRBJ1-1|NA|TRBV19|NA
CASSIWGGTEAFF
TGTGCCAGTAGTATTTGGGGGGGGACTGAAGCTTTCTTT
>TRBJ1-1|NA|TRBV5-6|NA
CASFQGNVPEAFF
TGTGCCAGCTTTCAGGGGAACGTTCCTGAAGCTTTCTTT
>TRBJ1-2|NA|TRBV14|NA
CASSQDWTGLFDYGYTF
TGTGCCAGCAGCCAAGATTGGACGGGCCTCTTTGACTATGGCTACACCTTC
>TRBJ2-7|NA|TRBV27|NA
CASSPIRGSDEQYF
TGTGCCAGCAGCCCAATCAGGGGATCGGACGAGCAGTACTTC
>TRBJ1-5|NA|TRBV28|NA
CASSPLRWRRDTQPQHF
TGTGCCAGCAGTCCCTTGAGGTGGCGCAGGGACACCCAGCCCCAGCATTTT